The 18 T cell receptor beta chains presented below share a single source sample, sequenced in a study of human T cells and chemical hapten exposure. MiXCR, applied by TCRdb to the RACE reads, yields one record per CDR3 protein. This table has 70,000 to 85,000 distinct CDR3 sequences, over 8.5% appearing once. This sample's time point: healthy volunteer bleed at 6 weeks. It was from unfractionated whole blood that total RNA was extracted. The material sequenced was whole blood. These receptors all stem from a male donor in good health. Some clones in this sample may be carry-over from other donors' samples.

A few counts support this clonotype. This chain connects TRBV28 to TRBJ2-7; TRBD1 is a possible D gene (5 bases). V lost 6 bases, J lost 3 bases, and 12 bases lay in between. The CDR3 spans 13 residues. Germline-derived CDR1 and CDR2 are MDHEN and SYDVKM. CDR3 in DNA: TGTGCCAGCAGCCCTGACAGTTTCTACGAGCAGTACTTC. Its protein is CASSPDSFYEQYF.

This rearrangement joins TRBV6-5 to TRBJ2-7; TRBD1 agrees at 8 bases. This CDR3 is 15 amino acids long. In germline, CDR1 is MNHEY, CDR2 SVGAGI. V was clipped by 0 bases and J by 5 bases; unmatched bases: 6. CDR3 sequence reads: CASSYSRTGSHEQYF. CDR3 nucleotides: TGTGCCAGCAGTTACTCGAGGACAGGGTCCCACGAGCAGTACTTC.

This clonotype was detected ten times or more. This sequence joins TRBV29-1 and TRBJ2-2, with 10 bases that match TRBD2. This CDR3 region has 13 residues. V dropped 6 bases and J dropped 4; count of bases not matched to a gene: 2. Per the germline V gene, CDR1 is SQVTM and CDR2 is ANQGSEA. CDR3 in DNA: TGCAGCGTCCGACTAGCGGGCACCGGGGAGCTGTTTTTT. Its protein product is CSVRLAGTGELFF.

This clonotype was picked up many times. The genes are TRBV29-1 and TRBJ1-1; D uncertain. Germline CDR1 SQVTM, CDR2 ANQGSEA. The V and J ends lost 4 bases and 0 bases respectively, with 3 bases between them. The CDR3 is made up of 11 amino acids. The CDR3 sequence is CSVAVNTEAFF. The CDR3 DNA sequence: TGCAGCGTTGCAGTGAACACTGAAGCTTTCTTT.

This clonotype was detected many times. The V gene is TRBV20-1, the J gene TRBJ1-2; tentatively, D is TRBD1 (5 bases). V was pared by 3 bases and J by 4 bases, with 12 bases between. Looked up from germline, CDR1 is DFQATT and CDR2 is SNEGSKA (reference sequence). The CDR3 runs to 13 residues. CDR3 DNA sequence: TGCAGTGCTAGCCGGGACGGACTCTATGGCTACACCTTC. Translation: CSASRDGLYGYTF.

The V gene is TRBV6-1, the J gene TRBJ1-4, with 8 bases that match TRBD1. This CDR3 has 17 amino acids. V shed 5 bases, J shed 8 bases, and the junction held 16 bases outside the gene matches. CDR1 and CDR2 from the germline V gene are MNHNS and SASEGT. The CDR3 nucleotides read TGTGCCAGCAGTTCTCTCTTAGGACAGGGAATGCGGGAAAAACTGTTTTTT. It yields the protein CASSSLLGQGMREKLFF.

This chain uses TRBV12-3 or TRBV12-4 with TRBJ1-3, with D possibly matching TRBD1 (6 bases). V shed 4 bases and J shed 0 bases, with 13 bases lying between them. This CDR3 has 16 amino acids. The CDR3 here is CASSSRTGISGNTIYF. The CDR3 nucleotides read TGTGCCAGCAGTTCGCGCACAGGGATCTCTGGAAACACCATATATTTT.

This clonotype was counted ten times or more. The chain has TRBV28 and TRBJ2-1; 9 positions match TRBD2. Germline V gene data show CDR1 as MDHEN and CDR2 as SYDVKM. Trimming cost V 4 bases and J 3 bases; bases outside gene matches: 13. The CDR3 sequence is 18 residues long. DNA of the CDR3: TGTGCCAGCAGTTCACCATCAAACCCTAGCGGGGACTACAATGAGCAGTTCTTC. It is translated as CASSSPSNPSGDYNEQFF.

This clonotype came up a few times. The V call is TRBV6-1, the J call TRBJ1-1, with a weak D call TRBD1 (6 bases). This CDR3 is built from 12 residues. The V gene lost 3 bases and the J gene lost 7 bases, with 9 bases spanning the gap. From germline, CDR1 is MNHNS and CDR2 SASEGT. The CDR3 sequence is CASSETGLEAFF. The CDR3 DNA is TGTGCCAGCAGTGAGACAGGTCTTGAAGCTTTCTTT.

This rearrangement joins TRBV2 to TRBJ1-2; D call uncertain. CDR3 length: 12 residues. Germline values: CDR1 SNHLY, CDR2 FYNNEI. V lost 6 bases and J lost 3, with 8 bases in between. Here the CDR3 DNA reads TGTGCCAGCAGGGGAATAGACTATGGCTACACCTTC. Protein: CASRGIDYGYTF.

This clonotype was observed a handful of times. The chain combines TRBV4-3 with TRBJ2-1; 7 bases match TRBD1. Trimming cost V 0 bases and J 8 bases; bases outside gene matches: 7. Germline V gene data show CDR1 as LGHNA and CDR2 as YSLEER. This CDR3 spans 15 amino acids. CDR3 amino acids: CASSQETGYSDEQFF. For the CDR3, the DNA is TGCGCCAGCAGCCAAGAGACAGGGTATTCGGATGAGCAGTTCTTC.

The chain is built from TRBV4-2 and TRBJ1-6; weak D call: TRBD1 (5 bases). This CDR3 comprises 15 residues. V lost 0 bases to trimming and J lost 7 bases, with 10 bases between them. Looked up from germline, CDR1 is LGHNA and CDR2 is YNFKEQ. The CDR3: CASSQEGPLNSPLHF. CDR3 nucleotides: TGTGCCAGCAGCCAAGAGGGACCGCTGAATTCACCCCTCCACTTT.

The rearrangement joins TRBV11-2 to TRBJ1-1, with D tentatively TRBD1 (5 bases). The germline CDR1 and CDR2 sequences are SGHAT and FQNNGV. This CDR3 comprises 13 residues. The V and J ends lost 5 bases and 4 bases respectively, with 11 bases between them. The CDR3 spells CASSPVGGTEAFF. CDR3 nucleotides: TGTGCCAGCAGCCCGGTGGGGGGCACTGAAGCTTTCTTT.

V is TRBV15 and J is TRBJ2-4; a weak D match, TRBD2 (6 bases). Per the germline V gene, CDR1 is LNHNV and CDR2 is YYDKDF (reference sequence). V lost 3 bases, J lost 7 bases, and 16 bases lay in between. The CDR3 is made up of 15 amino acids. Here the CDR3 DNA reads TGTGCCACCAGCAGGTACGGGACTGACCTGAACATTCAGTACTTC. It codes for CATSRYGTDLNIQYF.

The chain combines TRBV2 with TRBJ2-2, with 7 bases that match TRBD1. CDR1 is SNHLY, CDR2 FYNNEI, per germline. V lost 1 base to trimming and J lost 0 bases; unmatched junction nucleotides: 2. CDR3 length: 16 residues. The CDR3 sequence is CASSEGRGTNTGELFF. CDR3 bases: TGTGCCAGCAGTGAAGGCAGGGGGACGAACACCGGGGAGCTGTTTTTT.

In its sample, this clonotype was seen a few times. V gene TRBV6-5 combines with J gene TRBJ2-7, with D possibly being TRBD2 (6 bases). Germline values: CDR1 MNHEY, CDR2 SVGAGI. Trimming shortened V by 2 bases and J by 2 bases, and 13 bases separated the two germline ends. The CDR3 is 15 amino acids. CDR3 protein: CASSYRRGSPYEQYF. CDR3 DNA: TGTGCCAGCAGTTACCGGAGGGGATCGCCCTACGAGCAGTACTTC.

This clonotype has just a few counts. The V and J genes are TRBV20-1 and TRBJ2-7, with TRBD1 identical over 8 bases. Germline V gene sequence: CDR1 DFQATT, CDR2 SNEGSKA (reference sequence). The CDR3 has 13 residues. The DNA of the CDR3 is TGCAGCCAATCGTTAGGACAGGGATCCGTGCAGTACTTC. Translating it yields CSQSLGQGSVQYF.

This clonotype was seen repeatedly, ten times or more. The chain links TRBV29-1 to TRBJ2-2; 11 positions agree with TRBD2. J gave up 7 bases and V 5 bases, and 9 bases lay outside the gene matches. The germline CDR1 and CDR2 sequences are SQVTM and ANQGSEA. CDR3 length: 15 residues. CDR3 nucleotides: TGCAGCGTTAAACTAGCGGGGGCCCACGTCGGGGAGCTGTTTTTT. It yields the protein CSVKLAGAHVGELFF.